This note documents a single T cell receptor beta chain sequence. The record originates from a study of cytomegalovirus exposure and HLA in healthy donors. Clones were read by immunoSEQ multiplex PCR, and TCRdb kept only the in-frame ones, dropping some. The profile shows 220,000 or so clones, about 90% of them singletons. This CDR3 is built from 18 residues. Trimming cost V 1 base and J 0 bases; bases outside gene matches: 9. Germline V lookup: CDR1 LGHNA, CDR2 YNFKEQ. The origin of this receptor is a woman under 30 in good health and CMV-seronegative. This chain connects TRBV4-2 to TRBJ2-3; TRBD2 aligns across 8 bases. The sample was PBMCs. The CDR3 DNA reads TGTGCCAGCAGCCAAGCAAGGTCAGCGGGGGTAAGCACAGATACGCAGTATTTT. This codes for CASSQARSAGVSTDTQYF.